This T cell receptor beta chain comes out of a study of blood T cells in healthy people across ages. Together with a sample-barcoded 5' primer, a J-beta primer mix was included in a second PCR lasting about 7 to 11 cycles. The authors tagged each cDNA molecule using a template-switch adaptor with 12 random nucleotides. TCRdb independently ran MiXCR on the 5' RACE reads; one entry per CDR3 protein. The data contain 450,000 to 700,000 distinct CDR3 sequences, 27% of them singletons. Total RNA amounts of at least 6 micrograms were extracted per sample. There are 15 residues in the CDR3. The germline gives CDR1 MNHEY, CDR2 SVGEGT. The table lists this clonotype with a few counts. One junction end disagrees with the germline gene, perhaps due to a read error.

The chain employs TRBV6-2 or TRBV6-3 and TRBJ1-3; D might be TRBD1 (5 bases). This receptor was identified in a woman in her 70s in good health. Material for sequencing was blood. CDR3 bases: TGTGCCAGCAGTTACGGGACCATCTCTGGAAGCACCATATATTTT. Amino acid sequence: CASSYGTISGSTIYF.